This TCR beta chain comes out of a study of shared clonotypes between healthy human individuals. Across the study: For every donor, three CD4 naive, three CD4 memory, two CD8 naive and one CD8 memory plates were used.

Regarding this clone: Its specificity is unknown.

Study findings and constraints: When naive CD4 clonotypes were compared across four donors, 5% to 5.5% were shared.

Naive-designated CD8 cells lacked CD45RO, were positively enriched for CCR7, and omitted terminally differentiated effector memory CD45RA+ cells. Clones were read by immunoSEQ multiplex PCR, and TCRdb kept only the in-frame ones, dropping some. The sample records roughly 590,000 clones, around 95% being singletons. V lost 9 bases and J lost 5, with 17 bases in between. Germline loops: CDR1 LNHNV, CDR2 YYDKDF (reference sequence). The CDR3 spans 14 residues. The sample comprised naive CD8+ T cells sorted from blood. The chain uses TRBV15 and TRBJ2-1, with a weak D call TRBD2 (6 bases). The receptor was isolated from a woman in her thirties in good health. The CDR3, as DNA: TGTGCCACGGGGCTGGCGGGATCCCACAATGAGCAGTTCTTC. This translates into CATGLAGSHNEQFF.